This passage covers 30 T cell receptor beta chains from one sample sequenced in a study of CD8+CD57+ T cells in acquired aplastic anemia. Profiling of TCR beta VDJ combinations and CDR3 sequences used genomic DNA as template. TCRdb passed the reads through MiXCR, listing each CDR3 protein once. This table holds 400,000 to 500,000 distinct CDR3 sequences, about two thirds found once. Material for sequencing was sorted CD4+, CD8+, or CD8+CD57+ T cells (not recorded which) from PBMCs. These receptors were taken from a human donor in good health, serving as a control.

This clonotype was picked up many times. The chain combines TRBV7-2 with TRBJ1-1; possibly TRBD1 for D (6 bases). This CDR3 has 14 amino acids. The V end lost 5 bases, the J end lost 1 base, and 11 bases lay between the germline ends. Germline CDR1 SGHTA, CDR2 FQGNSA. The CDR3 sequence is CASSLGGRNTEAFF. In DNA, the CDR3 is TGTGCCAGCAGCCTTGGGGGCCGGAACACTGAAGCTTTCTTT.

As concerns this clonotype: A read error may produce the germline difference seen at one junction end. The rearrangement links TRBV19 to TRBJ2-7; D not resolved. The J call may be wrong; the DNA end is better matched by TRBJ2-1. This CDR3 is 11 amino acids long. Germline V lookup: CDR1 LNHDA, CDR2 SQIVND (reference sequence). CDR3 sequence (DNA): TGTGCCAGCTACTCCTACTATGAGCAGTTCTTC. Its translation: CASYSYYEQFF.

Notes on this clonotype: The conserved phenylalanine or tryptophan normally closing the CDR3 is absent here, so this likely arose from a read error. J is TRBJ2-3 and V is TRBV2; D gene unclear. Germline V lookup: CDR1 SNHLY, CDR2 FYNNEI. CDR3 length: 15 amino acids. The CDR3 is CASSEGTTATNTQYL. CDR3 bases: TGTGCCAGCAGCGAAGGAACTACCGCCACAAATACGCAGTATCTT.

The V and J genes are TRBV2 and TRBJ2-7; D remains unclear. Germline assignment: CDR1 SNHLY and CDR2 FYNNEI. V lost 4 bases and J lost 2, with 12 bases in between. The CDR3 sequence is 14 residues long. CDR3 nucleotides: TGTGCCAGCAGTGTCGGACGGCATACCTACGAGCAGTACTTC. Amino acid sequence: CASSVGRHTYEQYF.

Notes on this clonotype: Likely a read error: the CDR3 ends without its conserved phenylalanine or tryptophan. The DNA is omitted, as the CDR3 cannot be located on it reliably, and the CDR3 follows TCRdb's listing. This chain uses TRBV7-2 with TRBJ2-1; no DNA check was done on the table's D call, TRBD1. The CDR3 comprises 13 residues, both ends counted. Germline values: CDR1 SGHTA, CDR2 FQGNSA. Here the CDR3 reads CASSFLRQDTGVL.

Regarding this clonotype: Because it lacks the conserved phenylalanine or tryptophan at the end, this CDR3 is likely a read error. The chain is built from TRBV29-1 and TRBJ1-4, with 8 bases lining up with TRBD1. The CDR3 spans 13 residues. Germline CDR1 is SQVTM and CDR2 is ANQGSEA. CDR3 in amino acids: CSARQGRKWQLFL. The CDR3 nucleotides read TGCAGTGCCCGACAGGGGCGGAAATGGCAACTGTTTTTG.

This clonotype was seen many times. V gene TRBV20-1 combines with J gene TRBJ2-1, with 8 nucleotides matching TRBD2. The J segment lost 3 bases and the V segment lost 3 bases, leaving 7 bases of the junction unmatched. The CDR3 covers 15 residues. Germline V gene data show CDR1 as DFQATT and CDR2 as SNEGSKA (reference sequence). The CDR3 loop is CSASSRGGIYNEQFF. The CDR3 DNA reads as TGCAGTGCTAGTTCCCGGGGGGGAATCTACAATGAGCAGTTCTTC.

This clonotype was counted a single time. V gene TRBV10-3 combines with J gene TRBJ1-2, with D maybe TRBD1 (5 bases). The CDR3 totals 18 residues. CDR1 ENHRY and CDR2 SYGVKD come from the germline V gene. V lost 10 bases to trimming and J lost 8 bases, with 35 bases between them. Written as DNA, the CDR3 is TGTGCCAGCAGCCCTAATCCGGGCGGGGGTGTGACTTCTAGGGGCTACACCTTC. It yields the protein CASSPNPGGGVTSRGYTF.

The chain couples TRBV5-6 to TRBJ1-2; D gene uncertain. The CDR3 sequence is 14 residues long. Per the germline V gene, CDR1 is SGHDT and CDR2 is YYEEEE. Trimming took 2 bases from V and 7 from J, leaving 15 bases between them. The CDR3: CASSLQRESAGYTF. In DNA form, the CDR3 reads TGTGCCAGCAGCTTACAGAGAGAGAGTGCTGGCTACACCTTC.

In this sample, this clonotype turned up many times. V usage is TRBV12-3 or TRBV12-4 and J usage is TRBJ2-1; D unclear. This CDR3 comprises 12 residues. Trimming removed 4 bases from V and 10 bases from J, with 11 bases in between. In DNA, the CDR3 is TGTGCCAGCAGTTACGAGTTCTGGGAGCAGTTCTTC. Protein sequence: CASSYEFWEQFF.

This chain joins TRBV7-2 and TRBJ2-7; 7 bases line up with TRBD2. The CDR3 covers 15 residues. From germline, CDR1 is SGHTA and CDR2 FQGNSA. J lost 4 bases, V lost 0 bases, and 6 bases had no gene match. As DNA, the CDR3 is TGTGCCAGCAGCTTAGCAGTGGGGCGGGGGTACGAGCAGTACTTC. It is translated as CASSLAVGRGYEQYF.

This chain joins TRBV2 and TRBJ2-3; D might be TRBD2 (6 bases). This CDR3 contains 13 residues. V lost 5 bases, J lost 5 bases, and 11 bases lay in between. Per germline, CDR1 SNHLY and CDR2 FYNNEI. The CDR3 spells CASSSIGGDTQYF. The CDR3 DNA follows: TGTGCCAGCAGTAGCATCGGGGGAGATACGCAGTATTTT.

This clonotype has a single count. The chain couples TRBV20-1 to TRBJ1-6; 9 bases agree with TRBD1. Germline V gene data show CDR1 as DFQATT and CDR2 as SNEGSKA (reference sequence). V gave up 1 base and J gave up 5 bases; unmatched junction bases: 6. The CDR3 has 16 amino acids. CDR3 nucleotides: TGCAGTGCTAGAGGGGACAGGGTGGTTAATAATTCACCCCTCCACTTT. Translated: CSARGDRVVNNSPLHF.

This clonotype was observed once. Because it lacks the conserved phenylalanine or tryptophan at the end, this CDR3 is likely a read error. It is unclear where the CDR3 begins or ends on the DNA, so no DNA is shown, and the CDR3 is as TCRdb lists it. The CDR3 region is CASSIQGEKPHL. The V gene is TRBV7-2, the J gene TRBJ1-4; the table's D call of TRBD1 was not tested on the DNA. Germline V lookup: CDR1 SGHTA, CDR2 FQGNSA. Counting both end residues, the CDR3 totals 12 amino acids.

The chain uses TRBV5-1 and TRBJ2-1, with 9 bases aligning to TRBD1. The CDR3 is 12 residues long. V shed 4 bases and J 12 bases; nucleotides not matched to a gene: 5. Per the germline V gene, CDR1 is SGHRS and CDR2 is YFSETQ. CDR3 sequence reads: CASSADRGVQFF. The CDR3, as DNA: TGCGCCAGCAGCGCTGACAGGGGGGTGCAGTTCTTC.

This clonotype came up a few times. The chain employs TRBV12-3 or TRBV12-4 and TRBJ1-1; no reliable D call. The length of the CDR3 is 14 residues. V lost 5 bases and J lost 1, with 11 bases in between. CDR3 in DNA: TGTGCCAGCAGTCGATCGGGCGGGAACACTGAAGCTTTCTTT. This sequence encodes CASSRSGGNTEAFF.

A word on this clonotype: Its ends do not fully match the called genes, so a read error is possible. The chain employs TRBV10-2 and TRBJ1-2, with D possibly TRBD1 on 5 matching bases. The germline V gene has CDR1 WSHSY and CDR2 SAAADI. The CDR3 extends over 14 amino acids. CDR3 protein: CASSQPGDTYGYTF. The CDR3 region has the DNA TGTGCCAGCAGTCAGCCGGGGGATACGTATGGCTACACCTTC.

The gene calls are TRBV20-1 and TRBJ2-5; D gene uncertain. The CDR3 consists of 13 residues. CDR1 is DFQATT, CDR2 SNEGSKA, per germline (reference sequence). Deletions cut 0 bases from V and 6 bases from J, with 11 bases between. Written as DNA, the CDR3 is TGCAGTGCTAGAGAGGGGTACCAGCAGACCCAGTACTTC. This encodes CSAREGYQQTQYF.

Turning to this clonotype: Without the conserved terminal phenylalanine or tryptophan, this CDR3 likely stems from a read error. The chain combines TRBV7-2 with TRBJ2-1, with D possibly matching TRBD2 (6 bases). Germline loops: CDR1 SGHTA, CDR2 FQGNSA. The V and J ends lost 8 bases and 9 bases respectively, with 14 bases between them. The CDR3 totals 12 residues. CDR3 residues: CASRGEEGEQFV. CDR3 nucleotide sequence: TGTGCCAGCCGCGGCGAGGAGGGTGAGCAGTTCGTT.

The gene calls are TRBV7-2 and TRBJ1-6, with no clear D. V lost 2 bases and J 18 bases, leaving 20 bases between the germline ends. Looked up from germline, CDR1 is SGHTA and CDR2 is FQGNSA. The length of the CDR3 is 14 residues. The CDR3 DNA reads as TGTGCCAGCAGCTTACAGGCTACTTCACCACTCCACCACTTT. It yields the protein CASSLQATSPLHHF. The full variable domain, with the rest looked up from reference TRBV7-2 and TRBJ1-6, is GAGVSQSPSNKVTEKGKDVELRCDPISGHTALYWYRQSLGQGLEFLIYFQGNSAPDKSGLPSDRFSAERTGGSVSTLTIQRTQQEDSAVYLCASSLQATSPLHHFGNGTRLTVT.

On this clonotype: The conserved phenylalanine or tryptophan is not found at the CDR3 terminus, so this likely reflects a read error. The V and J genes are TRBV6-2 or TRBV6-3 and TRBJ1-2; D uncertain. The CDR3 loop spans 14 amino acids. The V end lost 7 bases, the J end lost 3 bases, and 15 bases lay between the germline ends. Per germline, CDR1 MNHEY and CDR2 SVGEGT. The CDR3 DNA reads as TGTGCCAGCAACCCTGGCCCGGGATACTATGGCTACACCCTC. This gives the protein CASNPGPGYYGYTL.

The chain employs TRBV29-1 and TRBJ2-1, with 9 nucleotides matching TRBD1. Trimming cost V 8 bases and J 1 base; bases outside gene matches: 9. This CDR3 has 15 amino acids. Germline V gene sequence: CDR1 SQVTM, CDR2 ANQGSEA. Here the CDR3 reads CSTNSGTGSYNEQFF. DNA for the CDR3: TGCAGCACAAATTCCGGGACAGGGTCCTACAATGAGCAGTTCTTC.

The chain has TRBV6-1 and TRBJ2-5, with TRBD1 as a possible D gene (5 bases). Germline V gene data show CDR1 as MNHNS and CDR2 as SASEGT. The CDR3 consists of 13 residues. V was cut by 6 bases and J by 5 bases, with 13 bases left in between. This chain's CDR3 is CASRLTEKETQYF. The CDR3 region has the DNA TGTGCCAGCAGATTGACAGAGAAGGAGACCCAGTACTTC.

This chain joins TRBV12-3 or TRBV12-4 and TRBJ2-7; no firm D call. V was cut by 6 bases and J by 2 bases, with 8 bases left in between. This CDR3 contains 12 residues. CDR3 in DNA: TGTGCCAGCAGCACACAGCCCTACGAGCAGTACTTC. As protein: CASSTQPYEQYF.

This clonotype was detected only once. Germline is not matched at one junction end, which may reflect a read error. V and J are TRBV11-2 and TRBJ2-2; D is unresolved. CDR3 length: 12 amino acids. Germline-derived CDR1 and CDR2 are SGHAT and FQNNGV. The CDR3 DNA reads TGTGCCAGCGCCTTCGCCACGGTGGAGCTGTTTTTC. It is translated as CASAFATVELFF.

In the case of this clonotype: A read error may produce the germline difference seen at one junction end. The CDR3 DNA reads TGCGCCAGCAGCCCCCCAAGGGGCGGGGGGTCAGCTACACAGTATTTT. This encodes CASSPPRGGGSATQYF. V and J are TRBV7-8 and TRBJ2-3; 8 nucleotides line up with TRBD2. The CDR3 loop spans 16 amino acids. Per germline, CDR1 SGHVS and CDR2 FQNEAQ.

The V gene is TRBV25-1, the J gene TRBJ1-5, with 11 positions matching TRBD1. Germline V CDR1 and CDR2: MGHDK, SYGVNS. This CDR3 has 13 residues. V trimming: 11 bases; J trimming: 10 bases; junction bases outside the gene matches: 10. The CDR3: CASRTGGNYPQHF. The DNA for the CDR3 is TGTGCCTCCAGGACAGGGGGCAACTATCCCCAGCATTTT.

This clonotype was seen just once. In DNA form, the CDR3 reads TGTGCCAGCAGGGACGTGTGTACGAGCAAGGGGACTGAGCAGTTCTTC. Amino acids: CASRDVCTSKGTEQFF. The V gene is TRBV7-3, the J gene TRBJ2-1, with D perhaps TRBD1 or TRBD2 (5 bases each). The germline V gene has CDR1 SGHTA and CDR2 FQGTGA. Trimming stripped 6 bases from V and 9 bases from J, with 24 bases between. CDR3 size: 16 residues.

This clonotype was seen repeatedly, ten times or more. The chain uses TRBV12-3 or TRBV12-4 and TRBJ1-4; D may be TRBD1 (5 bases). The CDR3 is 15 residues long. The V end lost 6 bases, the J end lost 5 bases, and 16 bases lay between the germline ends. As DNA, the CDR3 is TGTGCCAGCAGACAGGAACGGGGGAGGAATGAAAAACTGTTTTTT. Translating it yields CASRQERGRNEKLFF.

Of note for this clonotype: An end of the junction differs from the germline gene, which may be a read error. The chain links TRBV7-3 to TRBJ2-7, with TRBD1 as a possible D gene (6 bases). CDR1 is SGHTA, CDR2 FQGTGA, per germline. The CDR3 consists of 14 residues. CDR3 sequence reads: CATSRAQGFIEKYF. For the CDR3, the DNA is TGTGCTACCAGCAGAGCCCAGGGGTTTATCGAGAAGTACTTC.